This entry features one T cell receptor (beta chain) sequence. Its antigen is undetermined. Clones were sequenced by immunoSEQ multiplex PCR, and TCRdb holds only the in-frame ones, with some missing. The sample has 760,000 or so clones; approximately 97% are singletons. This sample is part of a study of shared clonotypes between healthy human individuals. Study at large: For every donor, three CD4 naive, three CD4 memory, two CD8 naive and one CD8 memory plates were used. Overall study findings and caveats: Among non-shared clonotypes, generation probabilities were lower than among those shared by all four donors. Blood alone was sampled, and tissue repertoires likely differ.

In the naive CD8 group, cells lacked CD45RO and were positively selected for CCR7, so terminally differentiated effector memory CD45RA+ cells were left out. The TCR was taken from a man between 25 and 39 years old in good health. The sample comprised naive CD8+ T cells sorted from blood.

The CDR3 DNA reads TGTGCCAGCAGCGTGACAGGGCTCGACACTGAAGCTTTCTTT. Its protein is CASSVTGLDTEAFF. V is TRBV7-9 and J is TRBJ1-1; 7 nucleotides match TRBD1. With V trimmed by 5 bases and J by 3 bases, 6 bases remained unmatched. CDR1 SEHNR and CDR2 FQNEAQ come from the germline V gene (reference sequence). The length of the CDR3 is 14 residues.